In its sample, the clone carrying this T cell receptor (beta chain) was seen once. Other DNA sequences in the sample encode the same CDR3. The data belong to a study of blood T cell repertoires in COVID-19. V was clipped by 0 bases and J by 4 bases; unmatched bases: 3. The CDR3 is 14 amino acids. Germline lookup yields CDR1 SGHRS and CDR2 YFSETQ. Profiled with immunoSEQ multiplex PCR; TCRdb holds only in-frame clones, not every one. The repertoire holds just over 350,000 clones, with around nine tenths as singletons. This sequence originates from a woman between 55 and 75 years old with COVID-19, enrolled during active disease. The chain couples TRBV5-1 to TRBJ2-7; 8 positions agree with TRBD1. The material sequenced was peripheral blood. CDR3 nucleotide sequence: TGCGCCAGCAGCTTGGGACAGGGGAGATACGAGCAGTACTTC. As protein: CASSLGQGRYEQYF.